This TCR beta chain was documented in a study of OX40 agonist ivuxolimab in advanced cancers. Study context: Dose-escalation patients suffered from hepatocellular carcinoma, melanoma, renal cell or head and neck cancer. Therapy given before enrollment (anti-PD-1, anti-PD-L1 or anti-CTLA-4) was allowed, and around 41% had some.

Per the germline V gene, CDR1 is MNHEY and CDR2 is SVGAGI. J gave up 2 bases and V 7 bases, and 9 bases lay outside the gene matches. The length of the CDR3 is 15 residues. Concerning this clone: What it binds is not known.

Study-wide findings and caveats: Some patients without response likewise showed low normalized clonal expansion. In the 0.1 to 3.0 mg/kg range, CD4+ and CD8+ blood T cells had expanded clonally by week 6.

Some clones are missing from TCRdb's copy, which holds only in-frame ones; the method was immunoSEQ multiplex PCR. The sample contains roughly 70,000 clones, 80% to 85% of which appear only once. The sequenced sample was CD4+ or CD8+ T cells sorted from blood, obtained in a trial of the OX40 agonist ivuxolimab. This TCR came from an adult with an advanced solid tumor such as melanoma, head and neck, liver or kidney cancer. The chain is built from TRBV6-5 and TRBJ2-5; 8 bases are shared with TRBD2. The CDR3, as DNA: TGTGCCAGCAAACAGAGCGGGAGCGGACAAGAGACCCAGTACTTC. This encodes CASKQSGSGQETQYF.